Following are 32 T cell receptor beta chains from one sample sequenced in a study of CD8 T cells in ankylosing spondylitis. The study's findings and limits: A motif in TCR beta, a set of eight highly homologous variants, appeared characteristic of ankylosing spondylitis blood.

TCRdb recomputed calls from the 5' RACE reads with MiXCR, one row per CDR3 protein. The data contain more than 400,000 distinct CDR3 sequences, roughly 5% of them singletons. The antigens for these receptors are not known. Sequencing input: blood, either unsorted or a sorted T cell fraction (not recorded which). All receptors come from a male donor with ankylosing spondylitis.

This clonotype was counted many times. This rearrangement joins TRBV12-3 or TRBV12-4 to TRBJ1-2, with TRBD1 identical over 8 bases. V was clipped by 7 bases and J by 2 bases; unmatched bases: 9. The CDR3 has 15 residues. The CDR3 sequence: CASTRPGQENYGYTF. For the CDR3, the DNA is TGTGCCAGCACCCGTCCGGGACAGGAGAACTATGGCTACACCTTC.

There are many counts of this clonotype. The chain couples TRBV7-2 to TRBJ1-2; D call uncertain. The length of the CDR3 is 13 residues. V was pared by 4 bases and J by 8 bases, with 14 bases between. CDR1 and CDR2 (germline): SGHTA, FQGNSA. In DNA form, the CDR3 reads TGTGCCAGCAGCTCACGGCCGGCGGAAGGCTACACCTTC. It is translated as CASSSRPAEGYTF. Combining the CDR3 with reference TRBV7-2 and TRBJ1-2 gives the whole variable domain GAGVSQSPSNKVTEKGKDVELRCDPISGHTALYWYRQSLGQGLEFLIYFQGNSAPDKSGLPSDRFSAERTGGSVSTLTIQRTQQEDSAVYLCASSSRPAEGYTFGSGTRLTVV.

At least ten counts were recorded for this clonotype. V is TRBV7-9 and J is TRBJ2-3, with 7 nucleotides matching TRBD2. After removal of 5 bases from V and 0 bases from J, the junction contained 8 bases not matched to a gene. Per germline, CDR1 SEHNR and CDR2 FQNEAQ (reference sequence). The CDR3 is made up of 16 amino acids. CDR3 coding DNA: TGTGCCAGCAGCCTAAGACTAGCACCGAGCACAGATACGCAGTATTTT. Amino acid sequence: CASSLRLAPSTDTQYF.

This clonotype was recorded at least ten times. The rearrangement joins TRBV7-2 to TRBJ2-1, with D maybe TRBD2 (5 bases). There are 14 residues in the CDR3. Germline V lookup: CDR1 SGHTA, CDR2 FQGNSA. V lost 10 bases and J lost 1, with 14 bases in between. The CDR3 loop is CAILELASYNEQFF. Written as DNA, the CDR3 is TGTGCCATCCTTGAGCTAGCTTCCTACAATGAGCAGTTCTTC.

The sample holds many counts of this clonotype. The chain couples TRBV7-9 to TRBJ2-5; D gene uncertain. Between the trimmed V and J ends, which lost 1 base and 2 bases, there was a span of 8 bases. Germline V gene sequence: CDR1 SEHNR, CDR2 FQNEAQ (reference sequence). CDR3 size: 14 residues. In DNA, the CDR3 is TGTGCCAGCAGCTTAGTAGTCGGGCAAGAGACCCAGTACTTC. This translates into CASSLVVGQETQYF.

This chain connects TRBV20-1 to TRBJ2-1; 9 bases agree with TRBD2. Germline V gene sequence: CDR1 DFQATT, CDR2 SNEGSKA (reference sequence). The CDR3 consists of 17 residues. DNA of the CDR3: TGCTGCGCTAGAGGAATAGCGGGAGTTCGCTCCTACAATGAGCAGTTCTTC. Amino acids: CCARGIAGVRSYNEQFF.

This clonotype occurred a few times. The genes are TRBV6-2 or TRBV6-3 and TRBJ1-1, with D unclear. Germline-derived CDR1 and CDR2 are MNHEY and SVGEGT. Trimming removed 5 bases at V and 11 bases at J, with 15 bases between. This CDR3 region has 12 residues. The CDR3: CASSPSRRGAFF. CDR3 bases: TGTGCCAGCAGTCCCTCCCGTCGTGGGGCTTTCTTT.

This clonotype was observed many times. This chain connects TRBV12-3 or TRBV12-4 to TRBJ1-6; a weak D match, TRBD1 (5 bases). V lost 4 bases and J 5 bases, leaving 9 bases between the germline ends. This CDR3 contains 14 residues. CDR3 sequence (DNA): TGTGCCAGCAGTTCCAGGGTCGATAATTCACCCCTCCACTTT. This encodes CASSSRVDNSPLHF.

This clonotype appeared many times. The chain joins TRBV24-1 to TRBJ2-3; TRBD2 matches 14 bases. Losses at the gene ends were 9 bases for V and 2 bases for J; bases not matched to a gene: 6. The CDR3 covers 16 residues. Per germline, CDR1 KGHDR and CDR2 SFDVKD. CDR3 DNA: TGTGCCACCGCTGGGACTAGCGGGGGTATCACAGATACGCAGTATTTT. It translates to CATAGTSGGITDTQYF.

At least ten counts were recorded for this clonotype. The chain is built from TRBV11-2 and TRBJ2-7; a possible D gene is TRBD2 (6 bases). CDR3 size: 14 residues. CDR1 is SGHAT and CDR2 is FQNNGV in the germline V gene. V dropped 5 bases and J dropped 0 bases, with 11 bases sitting between them. The CDR3: CASSPQRASYEQYF. In nucleotides, the CDR3 is TGTGCCAGCAGCCCCCAGCGGGCCTCCTACGAGCAGTACTTC.

This clonotype was counted a few times. The genes are TRBV6-1 and TRBJ1-1; possibly TRBD1 for D (6 bases). The V and J ends lost 5 bases and 6 bases respectively, with 16 bases between them. Germline assignment: CDR1 MNHNS and CDR2 SASEGT. The CDR3 has 14 amino acids. The CDR3 spells CASSISGTWPEAFF. For the CDR3, the DNA is TGTGCCAGCAGTATCTCCGGGACATGGCCTGAAGCTTTCTTT.

This clonotype came up a few times. At one boundary the junction diverges from the germline segment, which might be a read error. V usage is TRBV5-1 and J usage is TRBJ1-1; D gene ambiguous. The CDR3 is 14 amino acids. In germline, CDR1 is SGHRS, CDR2 YFSETQ. The CDR3 protein is CASTLGPRNTEAFF. In DNA, the CDR3 is TGCGCCAGCACCTTGGGCCCACGGAACACTGAAGCTTTCTTT. The variable domain in full, completed from reference TRBV5-1 and TRBJ1-1, reads KAGVTQTPRYLIKTRGQQVTLSCSPISGHRSVSWYQQTPGQGLQFLFEYFSETQRNKGNFPGRFSGRQFSNSRSEMNVSTLELGDSALYLCASTLGPRNTEAFFGQGTRLTVV.

This clonotype was counted at least ten times. The gene calls are TRBV29-1 and TRBJ2-7; D may be TRBD1 (5 bases). This CDR3 spans 13 amino acids. Germline assignment: CDR1 SQVTM and CDR2 ANQGSEA. V was pared by 2 bases and J by 4 bases, with 12 bases between. The CDR3 nucleotides are TGCAGCGTTGAAATAGGGGCTTTTTACGAGCAGTACTTC. Translated, it gives CSVEIGAFYEQYF.

This clonotype was detected many times. The V gene is TRBV4-2, the J gene TRBJ1-3; 7 nucleotides align to TRBD1. V dropped 3 bases and J dropped 6; count of bases not matched to a gene: 5. The CDR3 loop spans 14 amino acids. Germline V gene data show CDR1 as LGHNA and CDR2 as YNFKEQ. In DNA, the CDR3 is TGTGCCAGCAGCCACCGACAGGGACTAAACACCATATATTTT. Protein: CASSHRQGLNTIYF.

This clonotype appeared many times. The chain joins TRBV20-1 to TRBJ2-7; D call uncertain. The CDR3 consists of 11 residues. The germline V gene has CDR1 DFQATT and CDR2 SNEGSKA (reference sequence). The germline V and J ends were trimmed by 7 bases and 3 bases, with 10 bases remaining between them. The DNA of the CDR3 is TGCAGTGTAAAAGTTAACTACGAGCAGTACTTC. Its translation is CSVKVNYEQYF.

The sample holds many counts of this clonotype. The J gene is TRBJ1-5, the V gene TRBV20-1; D is unresolved. Per the germline V gene, CDR1 is DFQATT and CDR2 is SNEGSKA (reference sequence). CDR3 size: 13 residues. Trimming shortened V by 0 bases and J by 5 bases, and 8 bases separated the two germline ends. The CDR3 spells CSARESPHQPQHF. CDR3 bases: TGCAGTGCTAGAGAGTCCCCCCATCAGCCCCAGCATTTT.

The sample holds many counts of this clonotype. CDR3 DNA sequence: TGTGCCAGCAGCTTGGGGGGCTCCAACGAATGGACCGGGGAGCTGTTTTTT. This translates into CASSLGGSNEWTGELFF. The chain recombines TRBV11-2 with TRBJ2-2; possibly TRBD1 or TRBD2 for D (6 bases each). Between the trimmed V and J ends, which lost 3 bases and 5 bases, there was a span of 19 bases. CDR1 is SGHAT and CDR2 is FQNNGV in the germline V gene. The CDR3 has 17 residues.

This clonotype came up many times. The chain uses TRBV5-1 and TRBJ2-3; D possibly uses TRBD1 or TRBD2 (5 bases each). V was pared by 4 bases and J by 6 bases, with 12 bases between. CDR3 length equals 13 residues. Germline V gene lookup returns CDR1 SGHRS and CDR2 YFSETQ. The DNA of the CDR3 is TGCGCCAGCAGCCAGGGATGGGAGGATACGCAGTATTTT. Residues: CASSQGWEDTQYF.

This clonotype showed up many times. The chain uses TRBV5-1 and TRBJ2-3, with D possibly being TRBD1 (6 bases). V was shortened by 0 bases and J by 2 bases, with 13 bases between the two germline ends. The CDR3 contains 16 residues. CDR1 is SGHRS, CDR2 YFSETQ, per germline. CDR3 sequence: CASSLGDRLSTDTQYF. The CDR3 coding sequence is TGCGCCAGCAGCTTGGGAGACAGGCTATCCACAGATACGCAGTATTTT.

This clonotype was seen at least ten times. This rearrangement joins TRBV12-3 or TRBV12-4 to TRBJ2-7; D is unresolved. Deletions cut 9 bases from V and 5 bases from J, with 14 bases between. The CDR3 totals 12 residues. Written as DNA, the CDR3 is TGTGCCAGTGGGCAGTGGGTTAACGAGCAGTACTTC. Its translation is CASGQWVNEQYF.

In this sample, this clonotype turned up many times. The genes are TRBV4-3 and TRBJ1-6; no clear D gene. V was shortened by 3 bases and J by 6 bases, with 9 bases between the two germline ends. The length of the CDR3 is 14 residues. The germline gives CDR1 LGHNA, CDR2 YSLEER. CDR3 sequence (DNA): TGCGCCAGCAGCCAGGGGAATGGTAATTCACCCCTCCACTTT. Its translation is CASSQGNGNSPLHF.

The J gene is TRBJ2-3, the V gene TRBV18; D call uncertain. This CDR3 is 13 amino acids long. The germline V gene encodes CDR1 KGHSH and CDR2 LQKENI. Deletions cut 0 bases from V and 4 bases from J, with 5 bases between. The CDR3 DNA sequence: TGTGCCAGCTCACCACCTAAGGCAGATACGCAGTATTTT. It translates to CASSPPKADTQYF.

This clonotype was seen repeatedly, ten times or more. The J gene is TRBJ1-1, the V gene TRBV5-1, with TRBD1 identical over 11 bases. Germline V gives CDR1 SGHRS, CDR2 YFSETQ. Trimming at V came to 4 bases and at J to 2 bases, leaving 4 bases not matched to a gene. This CDR3 comprises 15 residues. The chain's CDR3 is CASSPGTGGNTEAFF. The CDR3 DNA reads as TGCGCCAGCAGCCCCGGGACAGGGGGTAACACTGAAGCTTTCTTT.

In its sample, this clonotype was seen many times. J is TRBJ2-4 and V is TRBV6-2 or TRBV6-3; 9 bases line up with TRBD1. This CDR3 contains 14 residues. Per germline, CDR1 MNHEY and CDR2 SVGEGT. V trimming: 6 bases; J trimming: 9 bases; junction bases outside the gene matches: 9. The DNA of the CDR3 is TGTGCCAGCAGACTCACAGGGGGCTGGGGCATTCAGTACTTC. It is translated as CASRLTGGWGIQYF.

This clonotype showed up many times. The chain joins TRBV24-1 to TRBJ2-5; the D is unclear. The V end lost 0 bases, the J end lost 5 bases, and 3 bases lay between the germline ends. This CDR3 comprises 12 residues. From germline, CDR1 is KGHDR and CDR2 SFDVKD. The CDR3, as DNA: TGTGCCACCAGTGATTTGCGGGAGACCCAGTACTTC. It encodes CATSDLRETQYF.

This clonotype showed up many times. The rearrangement links TRBV5-1 to TRBJ1-3; TRBD1 is a possible D gene (6 bases). CDR1 and CDR2 from the germline V gene are SGHRS and YFSETQ. The V end was cut by 3 bases, the J end by 0 bases, with 16 bases between. This CDR3 has 17 amino acids. The CDR3 spells CASSWGTGQSSGNTIYF. In DNA, the CDR3 is TGCGCCAGCAGCTGGGGAACAGGGCAGAGCTCTGGAAACACCATATATTTT.

There are many counts of this clonotype. The chain has TRBV6-5 and TRBJ1-5; D gene ambiguous. Trimming left V 0 bases short and J 6 bases short, with 6 bases between. CDR3 length: 13 residues. The V gene's germline CDR1 is MNHEY and CDR2 SVGAGI. The CDR3 sequence is CASSYSVGQPQHF. The CDR3 nucleotides are TGTGCCAGCAGTTACTCGGTTGGTCAGCCCCAGCATTTT.

This clonotype was counted at least ten times. V usage is TRBV9 and J usage is TRBJ2-5, with 8 bases lining up with TRBD1. Germline lookup yields CDR1 SGDLS and CDR2 YYNGEE. This CDR3 comprises 14 residues. J lost 5 bases, V lost 5 bases, and 8 bases had no gene match. The CDR3 reads CASRVSRGHETQYF. The CDR3 bases are TGTGCCAGCAGGGTCAGCAGGGGGCACGAGACCCAGTACTTC.

This clonotype has ten or more counts. The chain uses TRBV20-1 and TRBJ2-3, with 10 bases fitting TRBD2. The length of the CDR3 is 18 residues. After removal of 1 base from V and 5 bases from J, the junction contained 15 bases not matched to a gene. From germline, CDR1 is DFQATT and CDR2 SNEGSKA (reference sequence). For the CDR3, the DNA is TGCAGTGCTAGAGGGGCTTGGAGGAGCGGGGGGGCTATAGATACGCAGTATTTT. This gives the protein CSARGAWRSGGAIDTQYF.

This clonotype was seen ten or more times. The chain recombines TRBV5-1 with TRBJ2-2, with 8 bases that match TRBD2. Per the germline V gene, CDR1 is SGHRS and CDR2 is YFSETQ. The CDR3 is 17 residues long. Unmatched junction bases numbered 10, after V lost 1 base and J lost 5 bases. CDR3 amino acids: CASSLRFGTSSTGELFF. The CDR3 region has the DNA TGCGCCAGCAGCTTGAGGTTTGGGACTAGTTCGACCGGGGAGCTGTTTTTT.

This clonotype was seen ten or more times. The chain joins TRBV4-2 to TRBJ2-5; 9 bases are a match to TRBD2. Germline CDR1 and CDR2: LGHNA and YNFKEQ. This CDR3 comprises 18 residues. V trimming: 1 base; J trimming: 5 bases; junction bases outside the gene matches: 14. CDR3 residues: CASSQGIAGVVVLETQYF. The CDR3 DNA is TGTGCCAGCAGCCAAGGAATAGCGGGAGTTGTAGTATTGGAGACCCAGTACTTC.

Many counts were recorded for this clonotype. CDR3 amino acids: CSVVAGGPKQYF. Written as DNA, the CDR3 is TGCAGCGTTGTAGCGGGAGGGCCCAAGCAGTACTTC. The V gene is TRBV29-1, the J gene TRBJ2-7; TRBD2 agrees at 11 bases. V shed 4 bases and J 8 bases; nucleotides not matched to a gene: 4. CDR1 and CDR2 from the germline V gene are SQVTM and ANQGSEA. This CDR3 comprises 12 residues.